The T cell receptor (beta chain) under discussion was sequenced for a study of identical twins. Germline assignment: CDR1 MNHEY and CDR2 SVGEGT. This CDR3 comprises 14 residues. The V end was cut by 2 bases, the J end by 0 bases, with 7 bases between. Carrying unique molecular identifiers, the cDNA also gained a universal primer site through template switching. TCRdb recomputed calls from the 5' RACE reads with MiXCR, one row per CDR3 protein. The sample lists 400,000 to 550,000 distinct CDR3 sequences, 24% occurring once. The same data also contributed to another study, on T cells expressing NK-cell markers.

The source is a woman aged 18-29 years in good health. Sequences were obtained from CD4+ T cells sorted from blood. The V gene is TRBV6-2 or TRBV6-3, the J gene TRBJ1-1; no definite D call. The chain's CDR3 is CASSYLSLNTEAFF. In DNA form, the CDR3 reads TGTGCCAGCAGTTACCTCAGCTTGAACACTGAAGCTTTCTTT.